This T cell receptor beta chain was recovered during a study of siplizumab effects on memory and regulatory T cells. Cocultured for less than seven days at 37°C were the mixed lymphocyte reaction cells. Broader study findings: There appeared to be greater diversity in naive T cells than in memory cells, and naive T cells seemed major contributors to the alloresponse. The alloreactive clones that mapped to unstimulated subsets made up only a minor fraction. For mappable alloreactive CD4+ clones, the mean Treg-derived fraction was 68.8% with siplizumab and about 26% in controls.

Turning to this clone: Its antigen is unidentified.

TCRdb keeps only in-frame clones here, not all; method: immunoSEQ multiplex PCR. The sample carries 15,000 to 20,000 clones, about 40% recorded once. The clonotype comes from a human donor in good health; the cells came from an allogeneic mixed lymphocyte reaction. Some clones in this sample may be carry-over from other donors' samples. The sequencing input was CFSE-low (dividing) CD4+ T cells sorted from an allogeneic mixed lymphocyte reaction.

This chain's CDR3 is CASKPSGAGNTIYF. DNA for the CDR3: TGTGCCAGCAAACCGTCGGGGGCTGGAAACACCATATATTTT. V is TRBV6-5 and J is TRBJ1-3; maybe TRBD1 (5 bases). This CDR3 has 14 amino acids. V was pared by 7 bases and J by 2 bases, with 12 bases between. CDR1 and CDR2 from the germline V gene are MNHEY and SVGAGI.